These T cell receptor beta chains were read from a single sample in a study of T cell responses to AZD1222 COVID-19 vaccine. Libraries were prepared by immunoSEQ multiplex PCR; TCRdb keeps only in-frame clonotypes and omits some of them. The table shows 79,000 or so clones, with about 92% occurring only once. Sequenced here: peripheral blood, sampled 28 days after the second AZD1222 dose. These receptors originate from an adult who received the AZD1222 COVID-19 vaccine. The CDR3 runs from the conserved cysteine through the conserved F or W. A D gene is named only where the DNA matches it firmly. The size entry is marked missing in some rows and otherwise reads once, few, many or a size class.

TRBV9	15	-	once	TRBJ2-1	TGTGCCAGCAGCGTAGTTTCGACGGCCGACAATGAGCAGTTCTTC	CASSVVSTADNEQFF
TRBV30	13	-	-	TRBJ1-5	TGTGCCTGGAATATACAGGCGGGTCAGCCCCAGCATTTT	CAWNIQAGQPQHF
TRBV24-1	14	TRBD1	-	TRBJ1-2	TGTGCCACCAACCTCCCCCAGGGGGTCTATGGCTACACCTTC	CATNLPQGVYGYTF
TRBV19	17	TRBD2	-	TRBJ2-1	TGTGCCAGTAGTATAGCAATTTTTGGGACTAGGAACAATGAGCAGTTCTTC	CASSIAIFGTRNNEQFF
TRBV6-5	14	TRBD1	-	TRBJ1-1	TGTGCCAGCAGTTACAGCCAGGGGGTAAATGAAGCTTTCTTT	CASSYSQGVNEAFF
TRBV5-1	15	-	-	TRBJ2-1	TGCGCCAGCAGCTTGGACAGGCCCCTCCACAATGAGCAGTTCTTC	CASSLDRPLHNEQFF
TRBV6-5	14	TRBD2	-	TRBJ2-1	TGTGCCAGCAGTCCGGCGGGGGGGTACAATGAGCAGTTCTTC	CASSPAGGYNEQFF
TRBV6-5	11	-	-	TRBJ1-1	TGTGCCAGCGGCCAGGGAGCAGAAGCTTTCTTT	CASGQGAEAFF
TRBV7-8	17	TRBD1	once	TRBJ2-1	TGTGCCAGCAGCTTAGGCAGGGACAGAAGAGAATACAATGAGCAGTTCTTC	CASSLGRDRREYNEQFF
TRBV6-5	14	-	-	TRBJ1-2	TGTGCCAGCAGACCCCGGGACAACAACTATGGCTACACCTTC	CASRPRDNNYGYTF
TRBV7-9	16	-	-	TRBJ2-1	TGTGCCAGCAGCCCCGGACAGTTCTCGGCCCACAATGAGCAGTTCTTC	CASSPGQFSAHNEQFF
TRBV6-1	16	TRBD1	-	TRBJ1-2	TGTGCCAGCAGTGAAGGGAGTCAGGGGGCATCGGGTGGCTACACCTTC	CASSEGSQGASGGYTF
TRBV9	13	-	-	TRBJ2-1	TGTGCCAGCAGCCCTCGGAGCTACAATGAGCAGTTCTTC	CASSPRSYNEQFF
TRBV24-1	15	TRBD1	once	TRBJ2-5	TGTGCCACCAGTGACCGAGGACAGGGCGGGGAGACCCAGTACTTC	CATSDRGQGGETQYF
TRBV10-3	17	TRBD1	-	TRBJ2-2	TGTGCCATCAGTGCAACCCCGACAGGGGGTAGGGCCGGGGAGCTGTTTTTT	CAISATPTGGRAGELFF
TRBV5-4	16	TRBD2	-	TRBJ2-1	TGTGCCAGCAGCTTGGGGCTGGAGCGGGGGAACAATGAGCAGTTCTTC	CASSLGLERGNNEQFF
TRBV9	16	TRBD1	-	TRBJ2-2	TGTGCCAGCAGCGACCGGACAGGGGATTACACCGGGGAGCTGTTTTTT	CASSDRTGDYTGELFF